Only a few counts were recorded for the clone carrying this TCR beta chain. As yet, its antigen is unknown. Individual cDNA molecules received unique molecular identifiers during library preparation. MiXCR, applied by TCRdb to the 5' RACE reads, yields one record per CDR3 protein. The data hold around 82,000 distinct CDR3 sequences, with about 14% observed a single time. These data come from a study of early T cells in non-severe SARS-CoV-2 infection. Turning to the study itself: Chains from this unsorted whole-blood bulk RNA could not be paired.

The study's findings and limits: The matching step, a VDJdb search, favored anti-spike CD8 responses and missed private and CD4 specificities.

This CDR3 is 16 amino acids long. V gave up 5 bases and J gave up 5 bases; unmatched junction bases: 8. The sample consisted of whole blood. The receptor's source is an adult who was a healthcare worker with PCR-confirmed SARS-CoV-2 infection or an uninfected control (not recorded which). The chain joins TRBV12-3 or TRBV12-4 to TRBJ2-3; 12 positions agree with TRBD2. CDR3 sequence reads: CASSPELAGGGDTQYF. CDR3 DNA sequence: TGTGCCAGCAGTCCGGAACTAGCGGGGGGTGGAGATACGCAGTATTTT.